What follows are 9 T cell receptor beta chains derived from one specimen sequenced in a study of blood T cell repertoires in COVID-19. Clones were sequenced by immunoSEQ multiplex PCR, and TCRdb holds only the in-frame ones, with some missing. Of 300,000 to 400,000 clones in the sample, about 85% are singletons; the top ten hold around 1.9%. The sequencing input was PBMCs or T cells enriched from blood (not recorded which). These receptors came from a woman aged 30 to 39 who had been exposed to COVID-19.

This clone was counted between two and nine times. The CDR3 DNA sequence: TGCGCCAGCAGCTTGTCAGGGCTTATGAACACTGAAGCTTTCTTT. Translated, it gives CASSLSGLMNTEAFF. The V call is TRBV5-1, the J call TRBJ1-1, with TRBD1 as a possible D gene (5 bases). V was pared by 1 base and J by 0 bases, with 10 bases between. The V gene's germline CDR1 is SGHRS and CDR2 YFSETQ. This CDR3 is built from 15 residues.

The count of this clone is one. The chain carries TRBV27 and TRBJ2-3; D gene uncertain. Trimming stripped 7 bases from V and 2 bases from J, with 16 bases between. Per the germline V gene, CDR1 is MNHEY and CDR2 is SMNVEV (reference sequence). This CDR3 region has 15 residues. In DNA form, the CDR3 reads TGTGCCAGCACGCTAGGTTCGCTCTCCACAGATACGCAGTATTTT. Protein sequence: CASTLGSLSTDTQYF.

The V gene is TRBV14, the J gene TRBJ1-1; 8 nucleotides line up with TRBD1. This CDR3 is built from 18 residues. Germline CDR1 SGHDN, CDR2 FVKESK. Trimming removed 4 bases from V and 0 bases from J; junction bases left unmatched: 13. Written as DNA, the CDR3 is TGTGCCAGCAGCCGGTCCGTTAGGACAGGGAGAATGAACACTGAAGCTTTCTTT. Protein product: CASSRSVRTGRMNTEAFF.

CDR3 nucleotides: TGTGCCAGCGCCGACAGGGATAGTGAAAAACTGTTTTTT. It encodes CASADRDSEKLFF. The chain links TRBV28 to TRBJ1-4; 7 nucleotides line up with TRBD1. The CDR3 is made up of 13 amino acids. The germline CDR1 and CDR2 sequences are MDHEN and SYDVKM. V shed 8 bases, J shed 7 bases, and the junction held 7 bases outside the gene matches.

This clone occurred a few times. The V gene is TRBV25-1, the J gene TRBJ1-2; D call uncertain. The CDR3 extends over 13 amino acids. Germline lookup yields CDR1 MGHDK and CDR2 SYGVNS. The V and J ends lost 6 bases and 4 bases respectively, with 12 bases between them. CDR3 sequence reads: CASSKTEAYGYTF. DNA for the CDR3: TGTGCCAGCAGCAAAACGGAGGCCTATGGCTACACCTTC.

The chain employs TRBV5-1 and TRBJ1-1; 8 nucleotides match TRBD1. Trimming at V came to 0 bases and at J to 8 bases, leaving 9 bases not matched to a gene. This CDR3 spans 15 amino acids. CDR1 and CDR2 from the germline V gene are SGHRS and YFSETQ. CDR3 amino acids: CASSLDTTGGREAFF. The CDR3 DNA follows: TGCGCCAGCAGCTTGGACACCACAGGGGGGCGGGAAGCTTTCTTT. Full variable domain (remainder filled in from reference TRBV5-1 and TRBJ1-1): KAGVTQTPRYLIKTRGQQVTLSCSPISGHRSVSWYQQTPGQGLQFLFEYFSETQRNKGNFPGRFSGRQFSNSRSEMNVSTLELGDSALYLCASSLDTTGGREAFFGQGTRLTVV.

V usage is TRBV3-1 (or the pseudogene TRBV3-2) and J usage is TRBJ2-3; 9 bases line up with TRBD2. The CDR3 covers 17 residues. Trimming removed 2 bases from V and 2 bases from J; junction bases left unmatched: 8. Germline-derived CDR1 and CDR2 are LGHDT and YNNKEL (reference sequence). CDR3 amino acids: CASSQTPGLANTDTQYF. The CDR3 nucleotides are TGTGCCAGCAGCCAAACGCCGGGACTAGCTAACACAGATACGCAGTATTTT.

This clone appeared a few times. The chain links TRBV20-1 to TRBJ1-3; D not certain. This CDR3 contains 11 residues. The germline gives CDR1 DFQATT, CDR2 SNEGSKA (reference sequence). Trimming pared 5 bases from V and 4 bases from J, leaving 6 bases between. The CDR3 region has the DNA TGCAGTGCTCCCCAGGGAAACACCATATATTTT. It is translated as CSAPQGNTIYF.

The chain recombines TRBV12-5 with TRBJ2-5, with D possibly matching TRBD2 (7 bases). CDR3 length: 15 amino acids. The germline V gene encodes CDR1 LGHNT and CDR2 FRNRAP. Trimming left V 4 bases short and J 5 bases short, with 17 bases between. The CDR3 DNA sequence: TGTGCTAGTGGTTCCTTTTTCGGGGGGCGGGAGACCCAGTACTTC. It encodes CASGSFFGGRETQYF.